The T cell receptor beta chain described here comes from a study of OX40 agonist ivuxolimab in advanced cancers. Libraries were prepared by immunoSEQ multiplex PCR; TCRdb keeps only in-frame clonotypes and omits some of them. The sample yields roughly 64,000 clones, more than 80% seen once. Germline V gene sequence: CDR1 SGHNT, CDR2 YYREEE (reference sequence). CDR3 length equals 14 residues. With 2 bases clipped from V and 6 bases from J, the junction kept 4 bases outside the gene matches. The sample consisted of CD4+ or CD8+ T cells sorted from blood, taken in a trial of the OX40 agonist ivuxolimab. The clonotype was recovered from an adult with an advanced solid tumor such as melanoma, head and neck, liver or kidney cancer. The chain recombines TRBV5-4 with TRBJ2-7, with 11 bases aligning to TRBD1. This CDR3 reads CASSLGQGAIEQYF. The CDR3, as DNA: TGTGCCAGCAGCTTAGGACAGGGGGCAATCGAGCAGTACTTC.